The 18 T cell receptor beta chains in this list originate from one sample, sequenced in a study of T-cell memory formation after mild COVID-19 (dated by TCRdb to the early 2020s). Library creation used 5' RACE. The listed sequencing device is Illumina NovaSeq 6000. TCRdb reworked the public reads: Q25 trimming with fastp, MiXCR clone assembly, productive beta chains retained. Here each entry gathers all rows of one CDR3 protein and keeps the most common genes and DNA. This sample gives about 44,000 distinct CDR3 sequences in total; approximately 6.8% of them show up just once. Roughly 1.4% of the sample lies in the top ten. Sequencing was carried out using PBMCs or a T cell subset sorted from them (not recorded which). All receptors derive from a man between 18 and 29 years old who had mild COVID-19 (a few samples of this study predate the infection). The sample titles of this study are shuffled in the database, so cell type and time point are left out; the donor was told from shared clones.

This clonotype was observed a few times. The chain couples TRBV5-6 to TRBJ2-3, with D maybe TRBD2 (5 bases). CDR3 length equals 13 residues. V dropped 4 bases and J dropped 3 bases, with 9 bases sitting between them. Germline-derived CDR1 and CDR2 are SGHDT and YYEEEE. The DNA for the CDR3 is TGTGCCAGCAGCCGTCAGCGGACAGATACGCAGTATTTT. Translation gives CASSRQRTDTQYF.

The table lists this clonotype with a few counts. This chain connects TRBV7-2 to TRBJ2-7; tentatively, D is TRBD1 or TRBD2 (5 bases each). The CDR3 is 13 amino acids. The ends were cut back, 1 base at V and 8 bases at J, with 12 bases in the middle. Germline CDR1 and CDR2: SGHTA and FQGNSA. The CDR3 DNA follows: TGTGCCAGCAGCTTAGAGAGGGGAAGCAAGCAGTACGTC. Protein product: CASSLERGSKQYV.

The rearrangement uses TRBV20-1 and TRBJ1-4; no firm D call. The germline V and J ends were trimmed by 6 bases and 0 bases, with 14 bases remaining between them. CDR3 length: 15 residues. Germline lookup yields CDR1 DFQATT and CDR2 SNEGSKA (reference sequence). This chain's CDR3 is CSAAAMAPTNEKLFF. CDR3 DNA: TGCAGTGCCGCCGCAATGGCACCAACTAATGAAAAACTGTTTTTT.

This clonotype was observed at least ten times. The chain combines TRBV11-3 with TRBJ2-2; TRBD1 is a possible D gene (5 bases). Looked up from germline, CDR1 is SGHNT and CDR2 is YENEEA. Trimming shortened V by 1 base and J by 4 bases, and 13 bases separated the two germline ends. The length of the CDR3 is 16 residues. The CDR3 loop is CASSLAGRVGTGELFF. The CDR3 region has the DNA TGTGCCAGCAGCTTAGCCGGCAGGGTCGGCACCGGGGAGCTGTTTTTT.

This clonotype was detected many times. This chain joins TRBV3-1 and TRBJ2-7; D is perhaps TRBD2 (7 bases). From germline, CDR1 is LGHDT and CDR2 YNNKEL (reference sequence). V lost 3 bases to trimming and J lost 6 bases, with 21 bases between them. This CDR3 is 16 amino acids long. This chain's CDR3 is CASSHEGGLGSSEQYF. CDR3 sequence (DNA): TGTGCCAGCAGCCATGAGGGGGGGCTCGGATCCAGCGAGCAGTACTTC.

This clonotype was detected ten times or more. The chain joins TRBV9 to TRBJ2-2; D possibly corresponds to TRBD1 (5 bases). The CDR3 extends over 15 amino acids. The V end was cut by 0 bases, the J end by 3 bases, with 9 bases between. The V gene's germline CDR1 is SGDLS and CDR2 YYNGEE. The CDR3 coding sequence is TGTGCCAGCAGCGTAGATCAGGGTTACACCGGGGAGCTGTTTTTT. Its translation: CASSVDQGYTGELFF.

This clonotype has just a few counts. This chain connects TRBV12-3 or TRBV12-4 to TRBJ2-1; possibly TRBD1 or TRBD2 for D (5 bases each). V was clipped by 4 bases and J by 3 bases, with 13 bases between them. The CDR3 runs 15 residues. In DNA form, the CDR3 reads TGTGCCAGCAGTTATGGGGGTACCCACTACAATGAGCAGTTCTTC. Translating gives CASSYGGTHYNEQFF.

The chain employs TRBV20-1 and TRBJ1-1; D remains ambiguous. V was pared by 5 bases and J by 2 bases, with 12 bases between. Germline V gives CDR1 DFQATT, CDR2 SNEGSKA (reference sequence). This CDR3 comprises 13 residues. The CDR3: CSAYPWGNTEAFF. CDR3 sequence (DNA): TGCAGTGCTTATCCGTGGGGAAACACTGAAGCTTTCTTT.

The chain uses TRBV6-6 and TRBJ2-1, with D perhaps TRBD2 (5 bases). CDR1 and CDR2 (germline): MNHNY, SVGAGI (reference sequence). V was cut by 6 bases and J by 0 bases, with 12 bases left in between. The CDR3 is made up of 15 amino acids. The CDR3 loop is CASRASPGSYNEQFF. CDR3 in DNA: TGTGCCAGCAGGGCTAGCCCGGGCTCCTACAATGAGCAGTTCTTC.

This clonotype was found a few times. The rearrangement uses TRBV11-3 and TRBJ2-5, with D perhaps assigned TRBD1 or TRBD2 (5 bases each). With 1 base removed from V and 5 bases from J, the gap between germline ends came to 11 bases. Looked up from germline, CDR1 is SGHNT and CDR2 is YENEEA. This CDR3 region has 14 residues. The CDR3 reads CASSLGPGTETQYF. CDR3 bases: TGTGCCAGCAGCTTAGGTCCAGGGACCGAGACCCAGTACTTC.

This clonotype showed up many times. This chain connects TRBV5-5 to TRBJ2-3, with a possible D match to TRBD1 (6 bases). V was pared by 3 bases and J by 2 bases, with 13 bases between. Germline lookup yields CDR1 SGHKS and CDR2 YYEKEE (reference sequence). CDR3 length: 15 residues. Here the CDR3 DNA reads TGTGCCAGCAGCTCGACAGGAGATTTCACAGATACGCAGTATTTT. Translating gives CASSSTGDFTDTQYF.

This clonotype came up many times. The chain is built from TRBV5-1 and TRBJ2-3; TRBD1 matches at 10 bases. Germline assignment: CDR1 SGHRS and CDR2 YFSETQ. The CDR3 extends over 17 amino acids. The J segment lost 2 bases and the V segment lost 5 bases, leaving 11 bases of the junction unmatched. DNA of the CDR3: TGCGCCAGCAGTACCTATGGGACAGGGGTTCCCACAGATACGCAGTATTTT. The encoded protein is CASSTYGTGVPTDTQYF.

The chain uses TRBV7-9 and TRBJ1-4; 8 bases map to TRBD1. The trim removed 5 bases at V and 8 bases at J, leaving 7 bases unmatched. Germline CDR1 reads SEHNR; CDR2 reads FQNEAQ (reference sequence). The CDR3 is made up of 14 amino acids. CDR3: CASSPRDRHEKLFF. The DNA for the CDR3 is TGTGCCAGCAGCCCCCGGGACAGGCACGAAAAACTGTTTTTT.

In this sample, this clonotype turned up many times. The chain is built from TRBV24-1 and TRBJ1-1; D is undetermined. The CDR3 loop spans 13 amino acids. Trimming took off 0 bases at V and 1 base at J, with 2 bases between the two ends. From germline, CDR1 is KGHDR and CDR2 SFDVKD. CDR3 residues: CATSDLENTEAFF. The CDR3 DNA reads TGTGCCACCAGTGATTTGGAGAACACTGAAGCTTTCTTT.

V and J are TRBV15 and TRBJ2-3; D gene uncertain. V lost 0 bases and J lost 5, with 6 bases in between. CDR1 and CDR2 from the germline V gene are LNHNV and YYDKDF (reference sequence). This CDR3 is built from 13 residues. As DNA, the CDR3 is TGTGCCACCAGCAGAGATAGGGTAGATACGCAGTATTTT. Protein: CATSRDRVDTQYF.

The genes are TRBV12-3 or TRBV12-4 and TRBJ2-4; 9 bases match TRBD1. V dropped 6 bases and J dropped 8; count of bases not matched to a gene: 5. This CDR3 is 13 amino acids long. The CDR3 region has the DNA TGTGCCAGCAGCCTGACAGGGGGGCACATTCAGTACTTC. This translates into CASSLTGGHIQYF.

This clonotype was counted only a few times. V and J are TRBV20-1 and TRBJ1-5; a weak D match, TRBD1 (5 bases). Trimming removed 3 bases at V and 8 bases at J, with 11 bases between. Germline V gene data show CDR1 as DFQATT and CDR2 as SNEGSKA (reference sequence). This CDR3 comprises 12 residues. This chain's CDR3 is CSASRDGKPQHF. The CDR3 coding sequence is TGCAGTGCTAGTAGGGACGGGAAGCCCCAGCATTTT.

The chain employs TRBV11-3 and TRBJ1-1; D gene uncertain. The CDR3 runs 13 residues. Trimming took 1 base from V and 3 from J, leaving 6 bases between them. Germline CDR1 reads SGHNT; CDR2 reads YENEEA. The CDR3 sequence: CASSLGAYTEAFF. The CDR3 DNA sequence: TGTGCCAGCAGCTTAGGTGCTTACACTGAAGCTTTCTTT.